The rows below give T cell receptor beta chains drawn from one sample of a study of cytomegalovirus exposure and HLA in healthy donors. Here immunoSEQ multiplex PCR was the method, and the copy in TCRdb shows in-frame clones only, minus some. The data show some 130,000 clones, with over 60% seen just once and 4.2% held by the top ten. The material sequenced was PBMCs. The receptors were gathered from a male donor in good health and CMV-seropositive. Both conserved end residues are part of each CDR3. A D gene is named only where the DNA matches it firmly. Where a row states a size, it is once, few, many or the class of an expanded clone; other rows omit it.

CAISEPDTSYNEQFF,TGTGCCATCAGTGAGCCGGACACCTCCTACAATGAGCAGTTCTTC,-,TRBJ2-1,TRBV10-3,-
CASSPRQGYGYTF,TGTGCCAGCAGCCCGCGACAGGGCTATGGCTACACCTTC,TRBD1,TRBJ1-2,TRBV5-4,-
CASSTSTGLNQPQHF,TGTGCCAGTAGTACCTCGACAGGGCTAAATCAGCCCCAGCATTTT,TRBD1,TRBJ1-5,TRBV19,few
CASSYRAGDYEQYF,TGTGCCAGCAGTTACCGGGCGGGAGACTACGAGCAGTACTTC,TRBD2,TRBJ2-7,TRBV6-5,-
CASRGTVLRDNSPLHF,TGTGCCAGCAGGGGGACAGTCCTTCGAGATAATTCACCCCTCCACTTT,TRBD1,TRBJ1-6,TRBV2,-
CASSHDDSTYEQYF,TGCGCCAGCAGCCATGATGACTCAACCTACGAGCAGTACTTC,-,TRBJ2-7,TRBV4-1,-
CASSEGASTASYEQYF,TGTGCCAGCAGTGAGGGAGCCAGCACAGCCTCCTACGAGCAGTACTTC,-,TRBJ2-7,TRBV2,-
CASSRGQGLPYKQYF,TGTGCCAGCAGCCGGGGACAGGGCCTTCCCTACAAGCAGTACTTC,TRBD1,TRBJ2-7,TRBV5-4,once
CASSKRGGSTDTQYF,TGCGCCAGCTCAAAGCGGGGGGGAAGCACAGATACGCAGTATTTT,TRBD2,TRBJ2-3,TRBV5-1,-
CASSLGFREGRNEQFF,TGTGCCAGCAGCTTGGGTTTTCGGGAGGGTCGGAATGAGCAGTTCTTC,TRBD2,TRBJ2-1,TRBV5-8,-
CASSLAQIAGGPGETQYF,TGTGCCAGCAGCTTAGCCCAGATAGCGGGGGGGCCTGGAGAGACCCAGTACTTC,TRBD2,TRBJ2-5,TRBV7-8,-
CSVGHFYEQYF,TGCAGCGTCGGACACTTCTACGAGCAGTACTTC,-,TRBJ2-7,TRBV29-1,few
CASSTDLAGVAETQYF,TGTGCCAGCAGCACCGATCTAGCGGGGGTGGCGGAGACCCAGTACTTC,TRBD2,TRBJ2-5,TRBV7-9,-
CASSFGQGAMNTEAFF,TGTGCCAGCAGTTTCGGGCAGGGGGCGATGAACACTGAAGCTTTCTTT,TRBD1,TRBJ1-1,TRBV27,-
CASSPGVSYEQYF,TGTGCCAGCTCACCGGGCGTCTCCTACGAGCAGTACTTC,-,TRBJ2-7,TRBV18,-
CASSYSTLAGGYEQFF,TGTGCCAGCAGTTACTCTACACTAGCGGGGGGGTATGAGCAGTTCTTC,TRBD2,TRBJ2-1,TRBV6-5,-
CASSLIGGNTEAFF,TGTGCCAGCAGCTTAATAGGGGGTAACACTGAAGCTTTCTTT,-,TRBJ1-1,TRBV7-9,-
CASSSRLGNTIYF,TGTGCCAGCAGTTCGAGGCTAGGAAACACCATATATTTT,-,TRBJ1-3,TRBV27,-
CATSSWSSGARTSYEQYF,TGTGCCACCAGCAGTTGGTCTAGCGGGGCTAGAACCTCCTACGAGCAGTACTTC,TRBD2,TRBJ2-7,TRBV15,-
CAISEAGQAFF,TGTGCCATCAGTGAGGCAGGCCAAGCTTTCTTT,-,TRBJ1-1,TRBV10-3,-
CASSMETGAGPGELFF,TGTGCCAGTAGTATGGAGACAGGGGCTGGTCCCGGGGAGCTGTTTTTT,TRBD1,TRBJ2-2,TRBV19,-
CASSLAGTPTSDTQYF,TGCGCCAGCAGCTTGGCCGGGACTCCAACGAGTGATACGCAGTATTTT,-,TRBJ2-3,TRBV5-1,-
CASSLAGGGNYEQYF,TGTGCCAGCAGCTTAGCAGGGGGGGGGAACTACGAGCAGTACTTC,-,TRBJ2-7,TRBV7-6,-
CASSVSIYNEQFF,TGTGCCAGCAGTGTGAGTATCTACAATGAGCAGTTCTTC,-,TRBJ2-1,TRBV2,-
CSVGQGTSNQPQHF,TGCAGCGTTGGACAGGGGACCTCGAATCAGCCCCAGCATTTT,TRBD1,TRBJ1-5,TRBV29-1,-
CASSRLAVNTGELFF,TGTGCCAGCAGTAGACTAGCGGTTAACACCGGGGAGCTGTTTTTT,TRBD2,TRBJ2-2,TRBV6-5,-
CASSESLTARVFGNTIYF,TGTGCCAGCAGTGAAAGTTTGACCGCCAGGGTCTTTGGAAACACCATATATTTT,-,TRBJ1-3,TRBV6-1,once
CASSPYRETQYF,TGCGCCAGCAGCCCATACCGGGAGACCCAGTACTTC,-,TRBJ2-5,TRBV5-1,-
CAWSGGGEDSQYF,TGTGCCTGGAGTGGAGGGGGCGAGGACAGTCAGTACTTC,TRBD1,TRBJ2-4,TRBV30,-
CASSALRPSGRLADTQYF,TGTGCCAGCAGTGCCCTCCGTCCCAGCGGGAGGTTGGCAGATACGCAGTATTTT,TRBD2,TRBJ2-3,TRBV6-1,-
CSVSPGQGSWTEAFF,TGCAGCGTTTCTCCGGGACAGGGGTCTTGGACTGAAGCTTTCTTT,TRBD1,TRBJ1-1,TRBV29-1,-
CASSLSLAGGDTQYF,TGTGCCAGCAGCCTATCGCTAGCGGGGGGAGATACGCAGTATTTT,TRBD2,TRBJ2-3,TRBV7-9,-
CASSLGTGNTEAFF,TGTGCCAGCAGCTTAGGGACAGGGAACACTGAAGCTTTCTTT,TRBD1,TRBJ1-1,TRBV5-6,-
CASSLAPDWSSYEQYF,TGTGCCAGCAGCTTGGCCCCGGACTGGAGCTCCTACGAGCAGTACTTC,-,TRBJ2-7,TRBV5-8,few
CASTVTGCQPQHF,TGTGCCAGCACCGTAACCGGGTGTCAGCCCCAGCATTTT,-,TRBJ1-5,TRBV28,-
CASSLVNRGYGGYTF,TGTGCCAGCAGCTTAGTAAACAGGGGGTACGGTGGCTACACCTTC,TRBD1,TRBJ1-2,TRBV11-2,-
CASSPGTDYGYTF,TGCGCCAGCAGCCCCGGGACTGACTATGGCTACACCTTC,-,TRBJ1-2,TRBV23-1,-
CASSNRAAGELFF,TGCGCCAGCAGCAACAGGGCTGCCGGGGAGCTGTTTTTT,-,TRBJ2-2,TRBV5-1,-
CASSTGTANTGELFF,TGTGCCAGCAGTACCGGGACAGCGAACACCGGGGAGCTGTTTTTT,TRBD1,TRBJ2-2,TRBV5-4,once
CSAYRVGTGELFF,TGCAGCGCATACAGGGTAGGAACCGGGGAGCTGTTTTTT,-,TRBJ2-2,TRBV29-1,once
CASSPTIGETQYF,TGTGCCAGCTCACCTACCATTGGCGAGACCCAGTACTTC,-,TRBJ2-5,TRBV18,-
CASSLYPSGQETQYF,TGTGCCAGCAGTTTATACCCTAGCGGTCAAGAGACCCAGTACTTC,TRBD2,TRBJ2-5,TRBV27,-
CASSPLTGNTEAFF,TGTGCCAGCAGTCCCCTGACAGGGAACACTGAAGCTTTCTTT,-,TRBJ1-1,TRBV25-1,few
CASSRGIAGRAADTQYF,TGTGCCAGCAGCCGAGGGATAGCGGGACGAGCCGCAGATACGCAGTATTTT,TRBD2,TRBJ2-3,TRBV7-9,-
CASSLATGGWTFF,TGTGCCAGCAGCTTAGCGACAGGGGGCTGGACTTTCTTT,TRBD1,TRBJ1-1,TRBV7-2,-
CASTWASGNTDTQYF,TGTGCCAGCACCTGGGCTAGCGGTAACACAGATACGCAGTATTTT,TRBD2,TRBJ2-3,TRBV6-5,-
CASSPDRVGHTIYF,TGTGCCAGCAGCCCAGACAGGGTTGGTCACACCATATATTTT,TRBD1,TRBJ1-3,TRBV7-6,-
CASSLDRTSGNTIYF,TGTGCCAGCAGCTTGGACAGGACCTCTGGAAACACCATATATTTT,-,TRBJ1-3,TRBV5-4,-
CASTQPPRVRTEAFF,TGTGCCAGCACGCAACCCCCCAGGGTTAGGACTGAAGCTTTCTTT,-,TRBJ1-1,TRBV28,-
CASSPRTGGHEKLFF,TGTGCCAGCAGCCCCAGGACAGGGGGTCATGAAAAACTGTTTTTT,TRBD1,TRBJ1-4,TRBV28,-